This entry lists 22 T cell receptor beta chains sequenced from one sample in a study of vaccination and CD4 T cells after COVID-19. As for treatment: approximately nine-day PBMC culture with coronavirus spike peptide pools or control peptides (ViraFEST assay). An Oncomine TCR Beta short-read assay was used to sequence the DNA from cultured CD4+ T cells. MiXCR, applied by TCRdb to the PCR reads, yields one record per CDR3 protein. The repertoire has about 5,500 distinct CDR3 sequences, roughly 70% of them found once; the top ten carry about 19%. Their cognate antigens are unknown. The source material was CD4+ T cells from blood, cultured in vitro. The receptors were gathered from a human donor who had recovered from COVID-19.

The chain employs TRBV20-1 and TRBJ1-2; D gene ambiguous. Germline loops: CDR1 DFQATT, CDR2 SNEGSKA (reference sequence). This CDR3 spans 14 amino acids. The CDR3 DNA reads TGCACGGGGAAGGACCAGCTATTTAACTATGGCTACACCTTC. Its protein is CTGKDQLFNYGYTF.

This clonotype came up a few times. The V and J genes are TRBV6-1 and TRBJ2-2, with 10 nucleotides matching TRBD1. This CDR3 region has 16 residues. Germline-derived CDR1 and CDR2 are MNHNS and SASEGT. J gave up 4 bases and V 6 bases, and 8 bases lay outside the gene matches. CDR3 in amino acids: CASRAGTGAGTGELFF. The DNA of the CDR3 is TGTGCCAGCAGAGCCGGGACAGGGGCAGGCACCGGGGAGCTGTTTTTT.

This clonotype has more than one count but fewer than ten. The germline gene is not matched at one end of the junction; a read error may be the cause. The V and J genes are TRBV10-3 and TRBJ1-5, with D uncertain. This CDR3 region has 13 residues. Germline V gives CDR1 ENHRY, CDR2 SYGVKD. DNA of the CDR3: TGTGCCAGCAGTTACGAACGGGATCAGCCCCAGCATTTT. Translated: CASSYERDQPQHF.

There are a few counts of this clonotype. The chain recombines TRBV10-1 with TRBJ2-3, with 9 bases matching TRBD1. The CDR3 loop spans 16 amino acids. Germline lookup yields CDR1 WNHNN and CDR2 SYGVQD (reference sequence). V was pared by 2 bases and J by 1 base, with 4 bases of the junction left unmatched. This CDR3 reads CASSELYRGRTDTQYF. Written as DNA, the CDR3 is TGCGCCAGCAGTGAGCTTTACAGGGGGCGCACAGATACGCAGTATTTT.

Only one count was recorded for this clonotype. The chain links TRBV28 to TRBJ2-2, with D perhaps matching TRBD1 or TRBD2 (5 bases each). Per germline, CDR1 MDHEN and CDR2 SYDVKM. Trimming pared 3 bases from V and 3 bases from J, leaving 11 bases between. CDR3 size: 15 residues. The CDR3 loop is CASSFGQGDTGELFF. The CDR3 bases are TGTGCCAGCAGTTTCGGGCAGGGAGACACCGGGGAGCTGTTTTTT. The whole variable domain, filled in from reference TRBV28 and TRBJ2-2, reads DVKVTQSSRYLVKRTGEKVFLECVQDMDHENMFWYRQDPGLGLRLIYFSYDVKMKEKGDIPEGYSVSREKKERFSLILESASTNQTSMYLCASSFGQGDTGELFFGEGSRLTVL.

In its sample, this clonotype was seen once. For the CDR3, the DNA is TGTGCCAGCAGCTTAGCGCAGGGCTGGGACACTGAAGCTTTCTTT. It yields the protein CASSLAQGWDTEAFF. The rearrangement joins TRBV7-9 to TRBJ1-1, with D perhaps matching TRBD1 (5 bases). CDR1 is SEHNR and CDR2 is FQNEAQ in the germline V gene (reference sequence). The CDR3 length is 15 residues. Trimming took 0 bases from V and 3 from J, leaving 11 bases between them.

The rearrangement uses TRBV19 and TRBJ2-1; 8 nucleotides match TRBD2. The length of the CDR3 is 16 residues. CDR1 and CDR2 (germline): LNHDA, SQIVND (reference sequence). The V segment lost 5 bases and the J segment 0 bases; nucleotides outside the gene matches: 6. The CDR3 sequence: CASSFPGTSSYNEQFF. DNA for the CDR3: TGTGCCAGTAGTTTCCCCGGGACTAGCTCCTACAATGAGCAGTTCTTC. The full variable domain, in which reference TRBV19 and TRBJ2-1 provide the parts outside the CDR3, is DGGITQSPKYLFRKEGQNVTLSCEQNLNHDAMYWYRQDPGQGLRLIYYSQIVNDFQKGDIAEGYSVSREKKESFPLTVTSAQKNPTAFYLCASSFPGTSSYNEQFFGPGTRLTVL.

The CDR3 region is CASSRRDSVAKNIQYF. The DNA for the CDR3 is TGTGCCAGCAGCAGACGGGACTCAGTAGCCAAAAACATTCAGTACTTC. The V gene is TRBV7-4, the J gene TRBJ2-4; tentatively, D is TRBD2 (6 bases). Germline V CDR1 and CDR2: SGHVT, SQSDAQ. V lost 5 bases and J lost 0, with 14 bases in between. The CDR3 is 16 residues long.

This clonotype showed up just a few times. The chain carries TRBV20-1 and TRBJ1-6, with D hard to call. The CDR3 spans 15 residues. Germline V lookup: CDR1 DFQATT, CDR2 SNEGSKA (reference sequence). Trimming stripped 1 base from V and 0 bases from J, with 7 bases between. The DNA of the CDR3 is TGCAGTGCTAGAGCCGGGAGCTCCTATAATTCACCCCTCCACTTT. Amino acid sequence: CSARAGSSYNSPLHF.

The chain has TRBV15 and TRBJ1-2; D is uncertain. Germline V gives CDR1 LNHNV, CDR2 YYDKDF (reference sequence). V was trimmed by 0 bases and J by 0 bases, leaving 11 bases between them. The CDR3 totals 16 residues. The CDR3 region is CATSRDQRMANYGYTF. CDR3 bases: TGTGCCACCAGCAGAGATCAGAGGATGGCTAACTATGGCTACACCTTC.

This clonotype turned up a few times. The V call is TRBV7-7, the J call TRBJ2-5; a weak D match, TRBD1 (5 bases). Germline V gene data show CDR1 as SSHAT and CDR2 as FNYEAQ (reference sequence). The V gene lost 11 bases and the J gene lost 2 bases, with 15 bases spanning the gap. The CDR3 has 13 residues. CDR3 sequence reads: CASSVGHQETQYF. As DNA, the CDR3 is TGTGCCTCAAGTGTCGGACATCAAGAGACCCAGTACTTC.

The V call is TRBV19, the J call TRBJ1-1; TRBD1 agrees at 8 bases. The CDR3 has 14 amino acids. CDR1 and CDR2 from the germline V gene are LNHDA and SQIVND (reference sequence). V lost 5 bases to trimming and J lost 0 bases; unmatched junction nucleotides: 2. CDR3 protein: CASSSDRVNTEAFF. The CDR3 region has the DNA TGTGCCAGTAGTTCGGACAGGGTGAACACTGAAGCTTTCTTT.

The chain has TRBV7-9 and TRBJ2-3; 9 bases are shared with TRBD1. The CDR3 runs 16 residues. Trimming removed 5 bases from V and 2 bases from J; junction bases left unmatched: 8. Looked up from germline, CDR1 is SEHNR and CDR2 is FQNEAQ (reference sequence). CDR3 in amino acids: CASSLRGQGSTDTQYF. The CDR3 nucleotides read TGTGCCAGCAGCCTCCGAGGACAGGGGTCCACAGATACGCAGTATTTT.

The CDR3 is CASSLSPRSPYGYTF. Here the CDR3 DNA reads TGTGCCAGCAGTTTATCCCCGCGGTCTCCCTATGGCTACACCTTC. The gene calls are TRBV27 and TRBJ1-2, with D unclear. The CDR3 totals 15 residues. CDR1 is MNHEY, CDR2 SMNVEV, per germline (reference sequence). V was cut by 0 bases and J by 4 bases, with 12 bases left in between.

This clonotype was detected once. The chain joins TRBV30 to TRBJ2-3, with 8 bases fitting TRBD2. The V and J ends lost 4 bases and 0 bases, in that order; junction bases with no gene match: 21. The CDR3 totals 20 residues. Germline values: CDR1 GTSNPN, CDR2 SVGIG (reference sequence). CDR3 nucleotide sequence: TGTGCCTGGAAGCCGGGACTAGGCGTTTTCCGATACACTAGCACAGATACGCAGTATTTT. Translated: CAWKPGLGVFRYTSTDTQYF.

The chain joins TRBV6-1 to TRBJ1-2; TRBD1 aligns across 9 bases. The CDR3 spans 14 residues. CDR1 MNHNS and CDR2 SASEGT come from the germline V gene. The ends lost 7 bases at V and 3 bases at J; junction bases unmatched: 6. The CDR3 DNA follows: TGTGCCAGCACCCGGGGACAGGGATACTATGGCTACACCTTC. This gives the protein CASTRGQGYYGYTF.

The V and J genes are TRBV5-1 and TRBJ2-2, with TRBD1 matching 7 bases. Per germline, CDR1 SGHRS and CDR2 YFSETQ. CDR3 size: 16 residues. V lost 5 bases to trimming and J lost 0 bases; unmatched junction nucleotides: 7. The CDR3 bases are TGCGCCAGCAGTTCGGACAGGACATCGAACACCGGGGAGCTGTTTTTT. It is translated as CASSSDRTSNTGELFF.

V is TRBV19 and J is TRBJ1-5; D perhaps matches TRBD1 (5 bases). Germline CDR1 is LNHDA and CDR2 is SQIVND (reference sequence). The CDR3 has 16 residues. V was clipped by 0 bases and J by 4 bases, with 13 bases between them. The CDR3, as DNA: TGTGCCAGTAGTATAGAGGGGGAGGGCCGGAATCAGCCCCAGCATTTT. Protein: CASSIEGEGRNQPQHF.

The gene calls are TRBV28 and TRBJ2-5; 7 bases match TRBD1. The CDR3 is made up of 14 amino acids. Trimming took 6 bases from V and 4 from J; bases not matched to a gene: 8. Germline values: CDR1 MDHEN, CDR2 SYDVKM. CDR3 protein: CASSQGTVGETQYF. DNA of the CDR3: TGTGCCAGCAGCCAAGGGACAGTGGGAGAGACCCAGTACTTC.

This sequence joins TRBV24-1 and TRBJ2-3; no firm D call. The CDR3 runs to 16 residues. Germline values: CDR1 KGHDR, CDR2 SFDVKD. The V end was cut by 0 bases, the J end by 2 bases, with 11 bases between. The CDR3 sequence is CATSDLAGRPTDTQYF. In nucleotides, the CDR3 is TGTGCCACCAGTGATTTGGCCGGGCGACCCACAGATACGCAGTATTTT.

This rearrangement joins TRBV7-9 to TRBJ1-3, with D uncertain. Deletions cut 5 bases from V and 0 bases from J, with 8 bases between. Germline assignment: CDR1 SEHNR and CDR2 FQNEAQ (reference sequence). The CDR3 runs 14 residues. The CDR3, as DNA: TGTGCCAGCAGCGGTTACAACTCTGGAAACACCATATATTTT. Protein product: CASSGYNSGNTIYF.

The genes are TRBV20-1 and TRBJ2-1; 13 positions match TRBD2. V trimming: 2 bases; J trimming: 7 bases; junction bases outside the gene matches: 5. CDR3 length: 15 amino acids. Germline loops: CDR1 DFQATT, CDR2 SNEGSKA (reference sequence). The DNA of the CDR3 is TGCAGTGCTAGATCCGGGACTAGCGGGGTAAATGAGCAGTTCTTC. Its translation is CSARSGTSGVNEQFF.